These T cell receptor beta chains were read from a single sample in a study of T-cell memory formation after mild COVID-19. TCRdb fed the 5' RACE reads into MiXCR, producing one record per CDR3 protein. The table shows 450,000 to 650,000 distinct CDR3 sequences, with roughly 20% occurring only once. Sequenced: PBMCs or a T cell subset sorted from them (not recorded which). The receptors shown here come from an adult woman who had mild COVID-19 (a few samples of this study predate the infection). Cell type and time point are not known. Both conserved end residues are part of each CDR3. D genes are given only for firm matches.

v_gene,d_gene,CDR3aa
TRBV24-1,TRBD2,CATQGASGNNEQFF
TRBV14,TRBD2,CASSQGKASGRYTQYF
TRBV29-1,NA,CSVGSGGSNQPQHF
TRBV7-8,NA,CASGPGQGPGIGYTF
TRBV5-5,TRBD2,CASSPGTSVLNEQFF
TRBV2,NA,CASRVADEQFF
TRBV6-5,NA,CASSVNRVDYGYTF
TRBV7-8,TRBD2,CASSGLAGSYEQYF
TRBV6-5,NA,CASSYGPGSADGYTF
TRBV9,NA,CASSRAGNSPLHF
TRBV7-9,NA,CASSPTLLRDTQYF
TRBV4-2,NA,CASSQSYRVGYGYTF
TRBV7-3,NA,CASSAFGTSSSYEQYF
TRBV20-1,NA,CSAQSRAGTDTQYF
TRBV12-3/TRBV12-4,NA,CASNPTGPGYGYTF
TRBV24-1,NA,CATSDPLALGYNEQFF
TRBV20-1,NA,CSARRGRENSPLHF
TRBV9,NA,CASTEGTETEQYF
TRBV7-3,TRBD2,CASSSRTSGSMGEQFF
TRBV12-3/TRBV12-4,TRBD2,CASSFFGRDLREQFF
TRBV7-8,NA,CASSFTGLLSSYEQYF
TRBV12-3/TRBV12-4,NA,CASSSRGSNSPLHF
TRBV6-1,NA,CASRPPGRLEETQYF
TRBV4-1,TRBD1,CASSQVYSGQGARETQYF